Shown below are 13 T cell receptor beta chains from a single sample sequenced in a study of T-cell reconstitution after alpha-beta-depleted transplantation in children. As it was prepared, the TCRbeta library received unique molecular identifiers. In TCRdb, the PCR reads were re-called with MiXCR into one record per CDR3 protein. This repertoire shows almost 500,000 distinct CDR3 sequences, under 12% found once; its top ten account for roughly 2.1%. The sequencing used PBMCs, collected before TCRalphabeta/CD19-depleted stem cell transplant. These receptors all come from a child aged 2-9 years with inherited bone marrow failure, due to receive a stem cell transplant.

This clonotype was counted many times. This chain joins TRBV28 and TRBJ1-1; weak D call: TRBD1 (5 bases). Trimming left V 8 bases short and J 1 base short, with 11 bases between. CDR1 MDHEN and CDR2 SYDVKM come from the germline V gene. The CDR3 has 13 amino acids. The CDR3 sequence is CASRPTANTEAFF. Written as DNA, the CDR3 is TGTGCCAGCCGGCCGACAGCGAACACTGAAGCTTTCTTT.

This clonotype was found many times. The chain combines TRBV7-2 with TRBJ2-1; TRBD1 agrees at 8 bases. The junction had 7 bases not matched to a gene; V was cut back by 5 bases and J by 7 bases. Germline V lookup: CDR1 SGHTA, CDR2 FQGNSA. This CDR3 contains 14 residues. CDR3 residues: CASSRRQGQNEQFF. The CDR3 coding sequence is TGTGCCAGCAGCAGAAGACAGGGGCAGAATGAGCAGTTCTTC.

Many counts were recorded for this clonotype. The gene calls are TRBV6-5 and TRBJ2-1; 8 nucleotides agree with TRBD1. The germline V gene encodes CDR1 MNHEY and CDR2 SVGAGI. Losses at the gene ends were 4 bases for V and 0 bases for J; bases not matched to a gene: 8. The CDR3 spans 17 residues. CDR3 residues: CASSSTEGTGSYNEQFF. CDR3 coding DNA: TGTGCCAGCAGTTCAACGGAAGGGACAGGCTCCTACAATGAGCAGTTCTTC.

Many counts were recorded for this clonotype. This chain connects TRBV5-1 to TRBJ2-1, with a weak D call TRBD2 (5 bases). V lost 8 bases, J lost 4 bases, and 16 bases lay in between. The germline gives CDR1 SGHRS, CDR2 YFSETQ. This CDR3 is 14 amino acids long. In nucleotides, the CDR3 is TGCGCCAGTAGGATGTCCGGGGAATACAATGAGCAGTTCTTC. This sequence encodes CASRMSGEYNEQFF.

Comment on this clonotype: This could be a read error, since a much larger clone is one nucleotide away. The CDR3 end shows no conserved phenylalanine or tryptophan, and so a read error is likely. The V call is TRBV20-1, the J call TRBJ2-7, with 10 bases identical to TRBD2. The CDR3 has 16 amino acids. CDR1 and CDR2 from the germline V gene are DFQATT and SNEGSKA (reference sequence). V was pared by 6 bases and J by 2 bases, with 13 bases of the junction left unmatched. The CDR3 loop is CSADGESGRDAYEQYL. The DNA of the CDR3 is TGCAGTGCGGACGGGGAGAGCGGGAGGGACGCCTACGAGCAGTACCTC.

The gene calls are TRBV15 and TRBJ1-4; unclear D gene. Germline-derived CDR1 and CDR2 are LNHNV and YYDKDF (reference sequence). The CDR3 has 14 residues. V lost 5 bases and J 7 bases, leaving 14 bases between the germline ends. Here the CDR3 reads CATSGRLAGEKLFF. As DNA, the CDR3 is TGTGCCACCAGCGGCCGGTTAGCGGGTGAAAAACTGTTTTTT.

The sample holds many counts of this clonotype. V usage is TRBV7-9 and J usage is TRBJ2-1; D possibly matches TRBD1 or TRBD2 (6 bases each). Germline CDR1 and CDR2: SEHNR and FQNEAQ (reference sequence). The V and J ends lost 3 bases and 10 bases respectively, with 16 bases between them. The CDR3 runs 14 residues. The CDR3 sequence is CASSFAGGGGEQFF. In DNA, the CDR3 is TGTGCCAGCAGCTTCGCCGGGGGCGGAGGCGAGCAGTTCTTC.

This chain connects TRBV4-1 to TRBJ2-7, with TRBD1 matching over 7 bases. CDR1 is MGHRA, CDR2 YSYEKL, per germline. The J segment lost 0 bases and the V segment lost 0 bases, leaving 5 bases of the junction unmatched. This CDR3 contains 16 residues. CDR3 protein: CASSQDRTGDSYEQYF. Written as DNA, the CDR3 is TGCGCCAGCAGCCAAGATCGGACAGGCGACTCCTACGAGCAGTACTTC.

A note on this clonotype: A clone one base away is much larger, so this may be a read error. This rearrangement joins TRBV5-1 to TRBJ2-7; D possibly corresponds to TRBD2 (6 bases). This CDR3 has 14 residues. Between the trimmed V and J ends, which lost 3 bases and 6 bases, there was a span of 16 bases. From germline, CDR1 is SGHRS and CDR2 YFSETQ. CDR3 loop: CASSSRTGGTEQYF. For the CDR3, the DNA is TGCGCCAGCAGCTCTAGGACTGGCGGGACCGAGCAGTACTTC.

This clonotype showed up just once. This chain joins TRBV2 and TRBJ1-2; tentative D call: TRBD1 (5 bases). V dropped 8 bases and J dropped 2 bases, with 12 bases sitting between them. This CDR3 is built from 13 residues. Germline V lookup: CDR1 SNHLY, CDR2 FYNNEI. In DNA, the CDR3 is TGTGCCAGCGGTCCAGGGAGAAACTATGGCTACACCTTC. Its translation is CASGPGRNYGYTF.

This clonotype was counted a few times. The chain uses TRBV7-9 and TRBJ2-5; D might be TRBD1 (6 bases). The germline CDR1 and CDR2 sequences are SEHNR and FQNEAQ (reference sequence). Trimming left V 5 bases short and J 0 bases short, with 13 bases between. The CDR3 covers 15 residues. The CDR3 sequence is CASSRGQNHQETQYF. CDR3 sequence (DNA): TGTGCCAGCAGCCGCGGACAGAACCACCAAGAGACCCAGTACTTC.

This clonotype was seen at least ten times. The rearrangement uses TRBV12-3 or TRBV12-4 and TRBJ2-1, with 8 bases matching TRBD2. Trimming at V came to 5 bases and at J to 8 bases, leaving 5 bases not matched to a gene. This CDR3 region has 13 residues. Here the CDR3 reads CASSKRENHEQFF. The DNA of the CDR3 is TGTGCCAGCAGTAAGCGGGAGAACCATGAGCAGTTCTTC.

This clonotype was counted many times. The chain couples TRBV14 to TRBJ2-2, with D unclear. Germline CDR1 and CDR2: SGHDN and FVKESK. The CDR3 is 14 amino acids. The ends were cut back, 3 bases at V and 1 base at J, with 6 bases in the middle. Here the CDR3 reads CASSHWGNTGELFF. CDR3 nucleotide sequence: TGTGCCAGCAGCCATTGGGGGAACACCGGGGAGCTGTTTTTT.